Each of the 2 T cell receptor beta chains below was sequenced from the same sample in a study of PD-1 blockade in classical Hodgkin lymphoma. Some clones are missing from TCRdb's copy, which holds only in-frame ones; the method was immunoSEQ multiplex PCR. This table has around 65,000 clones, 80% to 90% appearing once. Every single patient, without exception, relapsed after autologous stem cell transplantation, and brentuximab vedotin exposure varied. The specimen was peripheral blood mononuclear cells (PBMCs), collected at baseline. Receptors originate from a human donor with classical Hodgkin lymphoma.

The CDR3 here is CASSRGLAGGPDTQYF. The CDR3 nucleotides are TGTGCCAGCAGCCGGGGACTAGCGGGGGGGCCGGATACGCAGTATTTT. J is TRBJ2-3 and V is TRBV6-6; 16 bases map to TRBD2. Germline loops: CDR1 MNHNY, CDR2 SVGAGI (reference sequence). Losses at the gene ends were 6 bases for V and 6 bases for J; bases not matched to a gene: 6. The length of the CDR3 is 16 residues.

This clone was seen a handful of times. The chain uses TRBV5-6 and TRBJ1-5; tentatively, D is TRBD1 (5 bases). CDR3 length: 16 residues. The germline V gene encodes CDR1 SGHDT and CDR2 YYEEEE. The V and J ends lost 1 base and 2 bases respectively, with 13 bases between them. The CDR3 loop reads CASSLRQFGGNQPQHF. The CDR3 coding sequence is TGTGCCAGCAGCTTGAGACAGTTCGGAGGCAATCAGCCCCAGCATTTT.